The next 20 T cell receptor beta chains were all read from a single sample in a study of read filtering for tumor transcriptome and immune sequencing. This library used roughly 400 ng RNA and molecular barcoded adaptors spanning alpha/delta and beta/gamma chains. From the reads, TCRdb called clonotypes with MiXCR, one entry per CDR3 protein. This sample carries around 130,000 distinct CDR3 sequences, less than 15% of them seen once, and the ten largest clones take around 8.3%. Input material: a population of CD138-negative cells sorted from bone marrow. The receptors here all came from a donor at least 40 years old with multiple myeloma.

This clonotype was seen many times. The V gene is TRBV10-3, the J gene TRBJ2-7; TRBD1 agrees at 7 bases. The CDR3 is 15 amino acids. Losses at the gene ends were 5 bases for V and 0 bases for J; bases not matched to a gene: 7. Germline assignment: CDR1 ENHRY and CDR2 SYGVKD. This CDR3 is CAISRTGFSSYEQYF. DNA of the CDR3: TGTGCCATCAGTCGGACAGGATTTAGCTCCTACGAGCAGTACTTC.

This clonotype came up many times. V usage is TRBV11-2 and J usage is TRBJ2-4, with D perhaps assigned TRBD1 or TRBD2 (6 bases each). CDR3 size: 19 residues. V was clipped by 5 bases and J by 1 base, with 24 bases between them. Germline CDR1 and CDR2: SGHAT and FQNNGV. CDR3 sequence (DNA): TGTGCCAGCAGCCCGACCGGGGGCACCTCCGGCGTGGCCAAAAACATTCAGTACTTC. Protein product: CASSPTGGTSGVAKNIQYF.

This clonotype was observed many times. The chain couples TRBV12-3 or TRBV12-4 to TRBJ2-1; 7 positions agree with TRBD2. J gave up 6 bases and V 6 bases, and 17 bases lay outside the gene matches. This CDR3 spans 17 amino acids. The chain's CDR3 is CASSPTTFGLDFNEQFF. The CDR3 DNA follows: TGTGCCAGCAGCCCCACCACCTTCGGACTAGATTTCAATGAGCAGTTCTTC.

About this clonotype: A read error is possible here, since a much larger clone lies one base away. The chain employs TRBV29-1 and TRBJ2-3; TRBD2 agrees at 13 bases. The CDR3 is made up of 15 amino acids. J lost 2 bases, V lost 8 bases, and 7 bases had no gene match. Germline loops: CDR1 SQVTM, CDR2 ANQGSEA. The CDR3: CSLGGTSGNTDTQYF. DNA for the CDR3: TGCAGCCTCGGCGGGACTAGCGGGAACACAGATACGCAGTATTTT.

This clonotype was counted at least ten times. This chain links TRBV11-3 with TRBJ1-1; D gene uncertain. The CDR3 is made up of 12 amino acids. V gave up 4 bases and J gave up 5 bases, with 8 bases separating them. Germline CDR1 is SGHNT and CDR2 is YENEEA. Here the CDR3 reads CASSSSVTEAFF. CDR3 coding DNA: TGTGCCAGCAGCTCCTCAGTAACTGAAGCTTTCTTT.

This clonotype was recorded many times. CDR3 bases: TGCGCCAGCAGCCAAGGGGGGTGGAATCAGCCCCAGCATTTT. It yields the protein CASSQGGWNQPQHF. This rearrangement joins TRBV4-3 to TRBJ1-5; a weak D match, TRBD1 (5 bases). The ends were cut back, 1 base at V and 4 bases at J, with 8 bases in the middle. CDR1 and CDR2 from the germline V gene are LGHNA and YSLEER. The CDR3 covers 14 residues.

In this sample, this clonotype turned up many times. This rearrangement joins TRBV12-3 or TRBV12-4 to TRBJ1-5; D is undetermined. This CDR3 has 15 amino acids. V was trimmed by 5 bases and J by 2 bases, leaving 13 bases between them. The CDR3 spells CASSPRRLGNQPQHF. The CDR3 DNA reads TGTGCCAGCAGTCCCCGACGGCTCGGCAATCAGCCCCAGCATTTT.

Notes on this clonotype: The conserved phenylalanine or tryptophan is not found at the CDR3 terminus, so this likely reflects a read error. CDR3 bases: TGCAGTGCCTTGCAGGGCGGCACTGAAGCTTTCGTT. The encoded protein is CSALQGGTEAFV. V gene TRBV20-1 combines with J gene TRBJ1-1; possible D gene TRBD1, 5 bases. CDR3 length: 12 amino acids. Trimming removed 6 bases at V and 4 bases at J, with 12 bases between. Germline assignment: CDR1 DFQATT and CDR2 SNEGSKA (reference sequence).

Regarding this clonotype: A read error may be the cause here, since a much bigger clone is one base away. The gene calls are TRBV6-2 or TRBV6-3 and TRBJ2-1, with D tentatively TRBD1 (6 bases). Germline V gene lookup returns CDR1 MNHEY and CDR2 SVGEGT. The CDR3 loop spans 14 amino acids. The CDR3 loop is CDSRGLDRPNEQFF. In DNA form, the CDR3 reads TGTGACAGCAGGGGATTAGATCGACCCAATGAGCAGTTCTTC.

This clonotype has only a few counts. A much bigger clone sits one base away, suggesting this may be a read error. The V and J genes are TRBV30 and TRBJ2-1; 13 bases line up with TRBD2. The CDR3 length is 13 residues. Germline-derived CDR1 and CDR2 are GTSNPN and SVGIG (reference sequence). CDR3 loop: CAWGLAGANGQFF. The CDR3 nucleotides are TGTGCCTGGGGACTAGCGGGAGCCAATGGGCAGTTCTTC.

This clonotype was detected many times. The V gene is TRBV7-9, the J gene TRBJ2-1; TRBD2 aligns across 9 bases. J was trimmed by 9 bases and V by 0 bases; bases with no gene match: 6. CDR3 length equals 15 residues. Germline V gene data show CDR1 as SEHNR and CDR2 as FQNEAQ (reference sequence). CDR3 amino acids: CASSLAGGRAAEQFF. CDR3 in DNA: TGTGCCAGCAGCTTAGCTGGCGGGAGGGCCGCTGAGCAGTTCTTC.

This clonotype was counted only a few times. The chain is built from TRBV24-1 and TRBJ2-2; D ambiguous. V lost 3 bases and J 9 bases, leaving 10 bases between the germline ends. CDR3 length equals 13 residues. The germline V gene encodes CDR1 KGHDR and CDR2 SFDVKD. The CDR3, as DNA: TGTGCCACCAGTGATGGTGGGTTGCGGGAGCTGTTTTTT. Translated, it gives CATSDGGLRELFF.

Of note for this clonotype: This may be a read error: a much more frequent sequence differs by one nucleotide. The V gene is TRBV7-2, the J gene TRBJ2-5, with unresolved D. The V gene's germline CDR1 is SGHTA and CDR2 FQGNSA. The CDR3 consists of 12 residues. V was cut by 3 bases and J by 0 bases, with 2 bases left in between. The CDR3 here is CASSFYQETQYF. CDR3 DNA sequence: TGTGCCAGCAGCTTTTACCAAGAGACCCAGTACTTC. Full variable domain (rest looked up from reference TRBV7-2 and TRBJ2-5): GAGVSQSPSNKVTEKGKDVELRCDPISGHTALYWYRQSLGQGLEFLIYFQGNSAPDKSGLPSDRFSAERTGGSVSTLTIQRTQQEDSAVYLCASSFYQETQYFGPGTRLLVL.

This clonotype was seen only a few times. A clone one base away is much larger, so this may be a read error. CDR3 sequence: CAISESAGEVNNGQFF. DNA of the CDR3: TGTGCCATCAGTGAGTCCGCGGGAGAGGTCAACAATGGGCAGTTCTTC. The chain joins TRBV10-3 to TRBJ2-1; TRBD2 aligns across 7 bases. The CDR3 length is 16 residues. Looked up from germline, CDR1 is ENHRY and CDR2 is SYGVKD.

This clonotype was picked up many times. V and J are TRBV5-1 and TRBJ2-2; D is perhaps TRBD2 (5 bases). Looked up from germline, CDR1 is SGHRS and CDR2 is YFSETQ. The germline V and J ends were trimmed by 6 bases and 6 bases, with 15 bases remaining between them. The CDR3 is 14 amino acids. The CDR3 loop is CASKEGVRSGELFF. In DNA form, the CDR3 reads TGCGCCAGCAAAGAGGGAGTAAGGTCCGGGGAGCTGTTTTTT.

Regarding this clonotype: Because it lacks the conserved phenylalanine or tryptophan at the end, this CDR3 is likely a read error. V and J are TRBV12-3 or TRBV12-4 and TRBJ1-1; D ambiguous. The CDR3 extends over 13 amino acids. In DNA form, the CDR3 reads TGTGCCAGCACCCCTATAAGCCTCACTGACGCTTTCCTT. This gives the protein CASTPISLTDAFL.

The rearrangement joins TRBV7-2 to TRBJ2-1, with 10 bases lining up with TRBD2. The CDR3 has 17 residues. Trimming cost V 8 bases and J 1 base; bases outside gene matches: 11. Germline V gene lookup returns CDR1 SGHTA and CDR2 FQGNSA. CDR3 sequence: CASVLAGNPKSYNEQFF. The CDR3 DNA follows: TGTGCCAGCGTACTAGCGGGAAACCCCAAATCCTACAATGAGCAGTTCTTC.

This clonotype was picked up many times. The J gene is TRBJ1-5, the V gene TRBV7-2; 9 bases are a match to TRBD1. The junction had 6 bases not matched to a gene; V was cut back by 5 bases and J by 7 bases. Germline CDR1 and CDR2: SGHTA and FQGNSA. This CDR3 region has 14 residues. The chain's CDR3 is CASSRDRARQPQHF. The CDR3 DNA follows: TGTGCCAGCAGCCGGGACAGGGCACGCCAGCCCCAGCATTTT.

With respect to this clonotype: The junction departs from the called germline gene at one end, perhaps through a read error. The chain has TRBV14 and TRBJ1-1; TRBD1 matches at 12 bases. There are 14 residues in the CDR3. Germline V lookup: CDR1 SGHDN, CDR2 FVKESK. Here the CDR3 DNA reads TGTGCCGGCAGCTGGGGACAGGGGGCGAGTGACGCTTTCTTT. Translation gives CAGSWGQGASDAFF. Drawing the rest from reference TRBV14 and TRBJ1-1, the complete variable domain is EAGVTQFPSHSVIEKGQTVTLRCDPISGHDNLYWYRRVMGKEIKFLLHFVKESKQDESGMPNNRFLAERTGGTYSTLKVQPAELEDSGVYFCAGSWGQGASDAFFGQGTRLTVV.

This clonotype has a count of ten or more. This rearrangement joins TRBV7-9 to TRBJ2-2; 8 nucleotides align to TRBD2. The germline gives CDR1 SEHNR, CDR2 FQNEAQ (reference sequence). This CDR3 has 17 residues. The ends lost 3 bases at V and 1 base at J; junction bases unmatched: 7. CDR3 nucleotides: TGTGCCAGCAGCTTGTTTAGCGGGATTAGGAACACCGGGGAGCTGTTTTTT. As protein: CASSLFSGIRNTGELFF.